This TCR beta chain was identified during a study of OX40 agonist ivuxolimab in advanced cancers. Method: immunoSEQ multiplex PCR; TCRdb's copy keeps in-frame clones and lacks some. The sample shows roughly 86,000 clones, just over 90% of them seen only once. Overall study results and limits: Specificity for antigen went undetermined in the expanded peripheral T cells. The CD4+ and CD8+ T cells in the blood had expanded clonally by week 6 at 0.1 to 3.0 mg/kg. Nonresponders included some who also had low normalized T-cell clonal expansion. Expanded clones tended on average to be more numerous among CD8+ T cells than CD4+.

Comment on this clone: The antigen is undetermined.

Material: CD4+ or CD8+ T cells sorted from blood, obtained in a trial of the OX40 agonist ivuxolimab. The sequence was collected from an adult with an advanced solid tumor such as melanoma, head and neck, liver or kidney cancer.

CDR3 sequence (DNA): TGTGCCAGCAGCCCTCCAGGCACAGATACGCAGTATTTT. Its translation: CASSPPGTDTQYF. The V gene is TRBV11-2, the J gene TRBJ2-3; the D is unclear. The V gene's germline CDR1 is SGHAT and CDR2 FQNNGV. Deletions cut 5 bases from V and 1 base from J, with 7 bases between. The CDR3 is 13 residues long.